These 8 T cell receptor beta chains were all obtained from the same sample, sequenced in a study of blood T cell repertoires in COVID-19. Some clones are missing from TCRdb's copy, which holds only in-frame ones; the method was immunoSEQ multiplex PCR. Of around 74,000 clones in the sample, roughly nine tenths were seen once. Sequenced sample: peripheral blood. These receptors all come from a man aged 30 to 39 with acute or convalescent COVID-19.

The J gene is TRBJ1-1, the V gene TRBV5-1; 7 bases line up with TRBD1. The CDR3 is 14 residues long. The germline CDR1 and CDR2 sequences are SGHRS and YFSETQ. Germline trimming cut 4 bases from V and 0 bases from J; bases unmatched to any gene: 3. CDR3 bases: TGCGCCAGCAGCCCAGGGGGGATGAACACTGAAGCTTTCTTT. As protein: CASSPGGMNTEAFF.

The J gene is TRBJ2-2, the V gene TRBV6-5; D is unresolved. V gave up 7 bases and J gave up 1 base, with 13 bases separating them. CDR3 length: 15 residues. Germline V gene sequence: CDR1 MNHEY, CDR2 SVGAGI. CDR3 residues: CASTLSRVNTGELFF. Here the CDR3 DNA reads TGTGCCAGCACCCTCAGCCGGGTGAACACCGGGGAGCTGTTTTTT.

The chain employs TRBV15 and TRBJ1-5, with D perhaps TRBD1 (5 bases). The V end was cut by 2 bases, the J end by 7 bases, with 15 bases between. This CDR3 is 15 amino acids long. The germline V gene has CDR1 LNHNV and CDR2 YYDKDF (reference sequence). CDR3 DNA sequence: TGTGCCACCAGCAGAACCCCGGGGGGGATACAGCCCCAGCATTTT. Its protein is CATSRTPGGIQPQHF. Using reference TRBV15 and TRBJ1-5 for the parts outside the CDR3, the full variable domain is DAMVIQNPRYQVTQFGKPVTLSCSQTLNHNVMYWYQQKSSQAPKLLFHYYDKDFNNEADTPDNFQSRRPNTSFCFLDIRSPGLGDTAMYLCATSRTPGGIQPQHFGDGTRLSIL.

The chain combines TRBV9 with TRBJ2-3, with 7 nucleotides matching TRBD2. CDR1 is SGDLS and CDR2 is YYNGEE in the germline V gene. Germline trimming cut 0 bases from V and 2 bases from J; bases unmatched to any gene: 3. The CDR3 covers 15 residues. CDR3: CASSVDGRPTDTQYF. CDR3 sequence (DNA): TGTGCCAGCAGCGTAGACGGGAGGCCCACAGATACGCAGTATTTT. Variable domain in full (rest from reference TRBV9 and TRBJ2-3): DSGVTQTPKHLITATGQRVTLRCSPRSGDLSVYWYQQSLDQGLQFLIQYYNGEERAKGNILERFSAQQFPDLHSELNLSSLELGDSALYFCASSVDGRPTDTQYFGPGTRLTVL.

About this clone: Relative to the germline gene, one junction end is altered; a read error may explain this. V is TRBV20-1 and J is TRBJ1-1; TRBD1 is a possible D gene (6 bases). There are 13 residues in the CDR3. In germline, CDR1 is DFQATT, CDR2 SNEGSKA (reference sequence). The DNA of the CDR3 is TGCAGTGCTAGTTTGGGCGGGGGCACTAAAGCTTTCTTT. Translating gives CSASLGGGTKAFF.

This clone was recorded once. The chain employs TRBV29-1 and TRBJ2-3; possible D gene TRBD1, 6 bases. With 4 bases removed from V and 6 bases from J, the gap between germline ends came to 17 bases. Germline V CDR1 and CDR2: SQVTM, ANQGSEA. The CDR3 is made up of 14 amino acids. The CDR3 region is CSVAPAGVMDTQYF. The CDR3 DNA reads as TGCAGCGTTGCCCCAGCAGGGGTCATGGATACGCAGTATTTT.

The V call is TRBV18, the J call TRBJ2-7; 9 nucleotides agree with TRBD2. The CDR3 totals 16 residues. Germline CDR1 and CDR2: KGHSH and LQKENI. V was pared by 6 bases and J by 0 bases, with 9 bases of the junction left unmatched. The CDR3 here is CASSPTLAGSSYEQYF. CDR3 bases: TGTGCCAGCTCGCCCACACTAGCGGGCAGCTCCTACGAGCAGTACTTC.

The CDR3 sequence: CASKGAGANVLTF. The CDR3 coding sequence is TGTGCCAGCAAGGGGGCTGGGGCCAACGTCCTGACTTTC. The chain joins TRBV6-5 to TRBJ2-6, with D perhaps matching TRBD1 (6 bases). The germline V and J ends were trimmed by 7 bases and 2 bases, with 6 bases remaining between them. Germline V gives CDR1 MNHEY, CDR2 SVGAGI. There are 13 residues in the CDR3.